A single sample is the source of the 4 T cell receptor beta chains below, sequenced in a study of neoadjuvant anti-PD-1 for oral cavity cancer. Libraries were prepared by immunoSEQ multiplex PCR; TCRdb keeps only in-frame clonotypes and omits some of them. The sample lists 5,500 to 7,000 clones; approximately 59% were seen once. Time point reported: after neoadjuvant nivolumab, at surgical resection. The starting material was tumor tissue, obtained after nivolumab (anti-PD-1) treatment. Source of these receptors: a person between 40 and 85 years old with oral cavity squamous cell carcinoma.

V is TRBV19 and J is TRBJ2-1; 7 bases match TRBD1. Germline CDR1 reads LNHDA; CDR2 reads SQIVND (reference sequence). With 5 bases clipped from V and 0 bases from J, the junction kept 4 bases outside the gene matches. The CDR3 extends over 15 amino acids. The CDR3, as DNA: TGTGCCAGTAGTCCGACAGGGAGCTCCTACAATGAGCAGTTCTTC. Encoded protein: CASSPTGSSYNEQFF.

V is TRBV27 and J is TRBJ2-3; tentative D call: TRBD2 (5 bases). The V and J ends lost 3 bases and 1 base respectively, with 11 bases between them. This CDR3 has 15 amino acids. The germline V gene has CDR1 MNHEY and CDR2 SMNVEV (reference sequence). This chain's CDR3 is CASSFRRGRTDTQYF. CDR3 DNA sequence: TGTGCCAGCAGTTTCCGGAGAGGGCGCACAGATACGCAGTATTTT.

CDR3 sequence (DNA): TGTGCCAGCAGCAGGACAGGGGCCAACGTCCTGACTTTC. Translated: CASSRTGANVLTF. The chain couples TRBV6-5 to TRBJ2-6, with D possibly TRBD1 on 5 matching bases. Trimming shortened V by 6 bases and J by 4 bases, and 7 bases separated the two germline ends. The CDR3 length is 13 residues. CDR1 and CDR2 (germline): MNHEY, SVGAGI.

The chain joins TRBV28 to TRBJ2-2; D might be TRBD1 (6 bases). CDR1 is MDHEN, CDR2 SYDVKM, per germline. The CDR3 has 12 residues. V gave up 8 bases and J gave up 7 bases, with 11 bases separating them. CDR3 sequence (DNA): TGTGCCAGCGTCTCAGGGGTCGGGGAGCTGTTTTTT. Residues: CASVSGVGELFF. The whole variable domain, remainder taken from reference TRBV28 and TRBJ2-2, is DVKVTQSSRYLVKRTGEKVFLECVQDMDHENMFWYRQDPGLGLRLIYFSYDVKMKEKGDIPEGYSVSREKKERFSLILESASTNQTSMYLCASVSGVGELFFGEGSRLTVL.